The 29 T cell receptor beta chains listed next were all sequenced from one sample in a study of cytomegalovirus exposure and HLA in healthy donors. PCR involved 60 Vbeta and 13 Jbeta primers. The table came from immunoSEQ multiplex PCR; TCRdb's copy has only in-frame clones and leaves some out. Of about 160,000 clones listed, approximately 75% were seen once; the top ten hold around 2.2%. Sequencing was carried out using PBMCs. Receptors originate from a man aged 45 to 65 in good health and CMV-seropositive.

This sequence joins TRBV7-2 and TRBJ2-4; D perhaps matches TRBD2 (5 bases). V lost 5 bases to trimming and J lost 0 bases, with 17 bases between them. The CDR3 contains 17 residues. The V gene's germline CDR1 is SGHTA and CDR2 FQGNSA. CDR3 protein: CASSPEAANIAKNIQYF. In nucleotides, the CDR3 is TGTGCCAGCAGCCCGGAGGCGGCGAACATAGCCAAAAACATTCAGTACTTC.

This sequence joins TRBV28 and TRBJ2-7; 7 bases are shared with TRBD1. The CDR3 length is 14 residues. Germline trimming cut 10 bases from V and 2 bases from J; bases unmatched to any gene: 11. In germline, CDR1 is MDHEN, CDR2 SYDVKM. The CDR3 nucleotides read TGTGCCATCAATGACCGGGACAGTGCCTACGAGCAGTACTTC. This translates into CAINDRDSAYEQYF.

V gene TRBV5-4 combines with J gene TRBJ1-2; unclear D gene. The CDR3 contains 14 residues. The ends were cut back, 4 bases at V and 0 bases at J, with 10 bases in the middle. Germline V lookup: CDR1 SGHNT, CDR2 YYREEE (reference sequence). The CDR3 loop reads CASSLQNSNYGYTF. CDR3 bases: TGTGCCAGCAGCCTGCAGAATTCTAACTATGGCTACACCTTC.

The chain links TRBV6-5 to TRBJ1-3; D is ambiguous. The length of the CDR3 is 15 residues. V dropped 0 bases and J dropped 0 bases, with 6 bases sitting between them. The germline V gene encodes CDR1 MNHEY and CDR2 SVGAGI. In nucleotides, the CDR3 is TGTGCCAGCAGTTACTCGGCAGGCTCTGGAAACACCATATATTTT. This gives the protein CASSYSAGSGNTIYF.

CDR3 DNA: TGTGCCAGCAGCGAGGGCTGGGCAACTAATGAAAAACTGTTTTTT. This sequence encodes CASSEGWATNEKLFF. The genes are TRBV5-6 and TRBJ1-4, with no clear D. The CDR3 length is 15 residues. Germline lookup yields CDR1 SGHDT and CDR2 YYEEEE. V was pared by 4 bases and J by 0 bases, with 10 bases between.

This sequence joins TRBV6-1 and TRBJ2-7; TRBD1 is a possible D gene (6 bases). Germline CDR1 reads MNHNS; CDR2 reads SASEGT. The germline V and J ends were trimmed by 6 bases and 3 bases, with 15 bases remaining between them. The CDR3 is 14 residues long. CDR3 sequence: CASRYRVMGYEQYF. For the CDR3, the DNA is TGTGCCAGCAGGTACAGGGTTATGGGCTACGAGCAGTACTTC.

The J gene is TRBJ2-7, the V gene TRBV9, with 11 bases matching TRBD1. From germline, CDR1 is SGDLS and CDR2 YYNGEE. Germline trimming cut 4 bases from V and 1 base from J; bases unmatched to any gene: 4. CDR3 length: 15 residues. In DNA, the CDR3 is TGTGCCAGCAGCTCGGGACAGGGGGTTTCCTACGAGCAGTACTTC. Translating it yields CASSSGQGVSYEQYF.

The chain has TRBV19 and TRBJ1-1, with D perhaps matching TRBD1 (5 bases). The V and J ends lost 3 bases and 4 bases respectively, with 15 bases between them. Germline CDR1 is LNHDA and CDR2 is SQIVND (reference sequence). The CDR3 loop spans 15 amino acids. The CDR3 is CASSMAQPGATEAFF. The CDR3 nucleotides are TGTGCCAGTAGTATGGCCCAGCCTGGGGCCACTGAAGCTTTCTTT. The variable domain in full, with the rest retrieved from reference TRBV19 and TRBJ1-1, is DGGITQSPKYLFRKEGQNVTLSCEQNLNHDAMYWYRQDPGQGLRLIYYSQIVNDFQKGDIAEGYSVSREKKESFPLTVTSAQKNPTAFYLCASSMAQPGATEAFFGQGTRLTVV.

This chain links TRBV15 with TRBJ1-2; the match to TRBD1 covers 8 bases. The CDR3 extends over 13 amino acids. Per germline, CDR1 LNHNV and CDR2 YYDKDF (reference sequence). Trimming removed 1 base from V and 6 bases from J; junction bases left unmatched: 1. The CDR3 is CATSRGQGNGYTF. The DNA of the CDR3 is TGTGCCACCAGCAGAGGACAGGGGAATGGCTACACCTTC.

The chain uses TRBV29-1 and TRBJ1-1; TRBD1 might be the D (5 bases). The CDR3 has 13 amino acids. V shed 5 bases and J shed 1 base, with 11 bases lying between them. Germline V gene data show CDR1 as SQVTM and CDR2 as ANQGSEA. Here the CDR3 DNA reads TGCAGCGTTAATCGGCAGGGGAACACTGAAGCTTTCTTT. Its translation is CSVNRQGNTEAFF.

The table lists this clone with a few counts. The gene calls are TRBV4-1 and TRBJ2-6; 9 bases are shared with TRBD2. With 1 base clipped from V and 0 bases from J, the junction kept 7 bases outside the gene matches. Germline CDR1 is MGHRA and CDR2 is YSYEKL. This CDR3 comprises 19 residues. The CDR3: CASSQVGAGGGSGANVLTF. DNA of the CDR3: TGCGCCAGCAGCCAAGTGGGAGCGGGGGGCGGCTCTGGGGCCAACGTCCTGACTTTC.

CDR3 in amino acids: CASSGGGITDTQYF. The CDR3, as DNA: TGTGCCAGCAGTGGGGGGGGGATCACAGATACGCAGTATTTT. The J gene is TRBJ2-3, the V gene TRBV9, with TRBD2 matching 7 bases. With 5 bases clipped from V and 2 bases from J, the junction kept 5 bases outside the gene matches. This CDR3 is built from 14 residues. Germline V lookup: CDR1 SGDLS, CDR2 YYNGEE.

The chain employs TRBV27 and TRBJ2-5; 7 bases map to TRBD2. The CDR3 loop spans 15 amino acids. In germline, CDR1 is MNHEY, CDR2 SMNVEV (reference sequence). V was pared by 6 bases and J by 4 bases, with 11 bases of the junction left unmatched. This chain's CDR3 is CASSLGLAVGETQYF. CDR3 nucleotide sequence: TGTGCCAGCAGCCTCGGGCTAGCGGTAGGAGAGACCCAGTACTTC.

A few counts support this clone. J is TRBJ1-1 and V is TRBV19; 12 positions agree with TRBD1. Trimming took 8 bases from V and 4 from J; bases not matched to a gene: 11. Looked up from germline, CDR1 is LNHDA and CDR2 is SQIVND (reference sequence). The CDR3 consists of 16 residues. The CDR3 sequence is CASGRLPGQGATEAFF. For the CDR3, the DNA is TGTGCCAGTGGCCGCTTACCGGGACAGGGGGCCACTGAAGCTTTCTTT.

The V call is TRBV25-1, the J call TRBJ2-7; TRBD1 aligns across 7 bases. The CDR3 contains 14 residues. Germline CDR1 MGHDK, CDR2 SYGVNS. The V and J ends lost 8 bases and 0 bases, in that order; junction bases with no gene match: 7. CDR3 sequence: CASSQGPLSYEQYF. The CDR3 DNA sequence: TGTGCCAGCTCACAGGGGCCACTCTCCTACGAGCAGTACTTC.

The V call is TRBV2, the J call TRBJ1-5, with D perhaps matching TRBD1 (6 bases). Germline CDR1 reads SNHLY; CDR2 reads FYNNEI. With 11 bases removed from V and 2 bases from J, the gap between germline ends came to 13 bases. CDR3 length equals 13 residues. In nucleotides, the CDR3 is TGTGCCGTAACAGGGAGTGGCAATCAGCCCCAGCATTTT. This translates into CAVTGSGNQPQHF.

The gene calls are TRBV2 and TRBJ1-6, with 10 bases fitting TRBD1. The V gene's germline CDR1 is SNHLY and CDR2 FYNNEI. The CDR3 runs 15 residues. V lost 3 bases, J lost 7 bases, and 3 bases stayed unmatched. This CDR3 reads CASSEDRGVNSPLHF. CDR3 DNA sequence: TGTGCCAGCAGTGAGGACAGGGGGGTGAATTCACCCCTCCACTTT.

CDR3 in amino acids: CASSSMGQGATYTEAFF. The CDR3, as DNA: TGTGCCAGCAGCTCAATGGGACAGGGGGCGACGTACACTGAAGCTTTCTTT. The J gene is TRBJ1-1, the V gene TRBV7-9, with 12 nucleotides matching TRBD1. This CDR3 comprises 17 residues. From germline, CDR1 is SEHNR and CDR2 FQNEAQ (reference sequence). J was trimmed by 3 bases and V by 4 bases; bases with no gene match: 9.

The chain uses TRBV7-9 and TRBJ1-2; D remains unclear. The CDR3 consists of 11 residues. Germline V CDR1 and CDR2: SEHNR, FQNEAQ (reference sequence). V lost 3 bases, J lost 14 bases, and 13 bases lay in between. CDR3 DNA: TGTGCCAGCAGCTTTTATCTGGGCGCAACCTTC. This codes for CASSFYLGATF.

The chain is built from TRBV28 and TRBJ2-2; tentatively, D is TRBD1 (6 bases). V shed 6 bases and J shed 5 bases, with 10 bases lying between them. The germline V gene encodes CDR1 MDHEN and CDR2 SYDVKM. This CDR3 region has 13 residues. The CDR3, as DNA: TGTGCCAGCAGAACAGGGTTAACCGGGGAGCTGTTTTTT. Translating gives CASRTGLTGELFF.

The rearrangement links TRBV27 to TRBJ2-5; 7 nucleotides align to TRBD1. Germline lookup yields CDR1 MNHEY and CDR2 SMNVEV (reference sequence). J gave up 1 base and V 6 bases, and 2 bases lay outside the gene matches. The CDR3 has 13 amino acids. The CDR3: CASRGQLQETQYF. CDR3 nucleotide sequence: TGTGCCAGCAGGGGACAGCTCCAAGAGACCCAGTACTTC.

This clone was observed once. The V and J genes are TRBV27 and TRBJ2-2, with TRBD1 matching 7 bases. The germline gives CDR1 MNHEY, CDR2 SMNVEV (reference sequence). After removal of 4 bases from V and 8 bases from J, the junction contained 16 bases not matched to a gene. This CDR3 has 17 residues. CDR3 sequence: CASSSLVSGGTKGELFF. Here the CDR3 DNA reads TGTGCCAGCAGTTCCTTGGTGTCAGGGGGTACCAAAGGGGAGCTGTTTTTT.

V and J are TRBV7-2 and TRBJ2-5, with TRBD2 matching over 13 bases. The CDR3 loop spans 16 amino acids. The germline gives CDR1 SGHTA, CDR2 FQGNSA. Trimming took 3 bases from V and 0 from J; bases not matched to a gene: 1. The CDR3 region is CASSLGTSGNQETQYF. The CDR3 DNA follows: TGTGCCAGCAGCTTGGGGACTAGCGGGAACCAAGAGACCCAGTACTTC. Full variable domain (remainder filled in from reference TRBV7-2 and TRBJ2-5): GAGVSQSPSNKVTEKGKDVELRCDPISGHTALYWYRQSLGQGLEFLIYFQGNSAPDKSGLPSDRFSAERTGGSVSTLTIQRTQQEDSAVYLCASSLGTSGNQETQYFGPGTRLLVL.

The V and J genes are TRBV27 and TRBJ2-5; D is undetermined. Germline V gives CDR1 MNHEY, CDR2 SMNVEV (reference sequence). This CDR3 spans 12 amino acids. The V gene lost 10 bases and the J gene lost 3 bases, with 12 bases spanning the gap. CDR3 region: CANTRLKETQYF. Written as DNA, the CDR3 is TGTGCCAACACGAGGCTAAAAGAGACCCAGTACTTC.

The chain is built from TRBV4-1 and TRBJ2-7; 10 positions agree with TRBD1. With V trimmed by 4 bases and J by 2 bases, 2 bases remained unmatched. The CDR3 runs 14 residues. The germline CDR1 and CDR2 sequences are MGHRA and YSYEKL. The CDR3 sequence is CASSLGTGAYEQYF. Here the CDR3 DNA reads TGCGCCAGCAGCCTTGGGACAGGGGCCTACGAGCAGTACTTC.

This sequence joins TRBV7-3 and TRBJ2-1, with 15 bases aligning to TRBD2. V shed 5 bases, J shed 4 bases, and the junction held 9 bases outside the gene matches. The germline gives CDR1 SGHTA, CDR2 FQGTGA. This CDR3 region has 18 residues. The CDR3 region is CASSDKGLAGGGYNEQFF. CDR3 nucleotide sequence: TGTGCCAGCAGCGACAAGGGACTAGCGGGGGGCGGTTACAATGAGCAGTTCTTC. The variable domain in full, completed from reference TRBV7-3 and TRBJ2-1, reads GAGVSQTPSNKVTEKGKYVELRCDPISGHTALYWYRQSLGQGPEFLIYFQGTGAADDSGLPNDRFFAVRPEGSVSTLKIQRTERGDSAVYLCASSDKGLAGGGYNEQFFGPGTRLTVL.

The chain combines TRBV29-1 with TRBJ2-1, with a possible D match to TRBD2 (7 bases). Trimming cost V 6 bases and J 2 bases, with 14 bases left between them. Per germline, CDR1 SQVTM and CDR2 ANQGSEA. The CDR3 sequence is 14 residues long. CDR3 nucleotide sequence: TGCAGCGTAGCCGGGGGGCCCCCCTACAATGAGCAGTTCTTC. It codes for CSVAGGPPYNEQFF.

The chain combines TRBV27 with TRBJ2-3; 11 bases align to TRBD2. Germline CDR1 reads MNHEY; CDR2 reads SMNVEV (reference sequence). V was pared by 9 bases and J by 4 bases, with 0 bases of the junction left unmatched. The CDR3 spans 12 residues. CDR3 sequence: CASSGGADTQYF. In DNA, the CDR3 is TGTGCCAGTAGCGGGGGGGCAGATACGCAGTATTTT.

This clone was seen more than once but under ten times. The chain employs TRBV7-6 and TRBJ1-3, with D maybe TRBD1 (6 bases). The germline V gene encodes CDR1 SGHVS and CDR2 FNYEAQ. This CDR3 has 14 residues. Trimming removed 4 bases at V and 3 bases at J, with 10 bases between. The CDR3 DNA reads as TGTGCCAGCAGCTCCGCGGACAGTGGAAACACCATATATTTT. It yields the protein CASSSADSGNTIYF. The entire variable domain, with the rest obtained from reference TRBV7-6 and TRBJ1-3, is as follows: GAGVSQSPRYKVTKRGQDVALRCDPISGHVSLYWYRQALGQGPEFLTYFNYEAQQDKSGLPNDRFSAERPEGSISTLTIQRTEQRDSAMYRCASSSADSGNTIYFGEGSWLTVV.